These T cell receptor beta chains were read from a single sample in a study of T cells after yellow fever vaccination. A single record per CDR3 protein comes from TCRdb applying MiXCR to the 5' RACE reads. The sample shows about 68,000 distinct CDR3 sequences, approximately 6.1% of them seen only once. This specimen consisted of CD8+ T cells sorted from PBMCs, obtained approximately 47 days after the first yellow fever vaccination. These receptors came from a man aged 18 to 29 who received the YFV17D yellow fever vaccine. The CDR3 runs from the conserved cysteine through the conserved F or W. Each record gives: CDR3 protein, CDR3 DNA, J gene, V gene, D gene, clone size. The D gene is left open where the match is weak. Rows give clone size only sometimes, using once, few, many, or a class for an expanded clone.

CASSLTGNEQYF TGTGCCAGCAGCTTAACAGGAAACGAGCAGTACTTC TRBJ2-7 TRBV11-2 - few
CASSAIYSNQPQHF TGTGCCAGCAGCGCGATTTATAGCAATCAGCCCCAGCATTTT TRBJ1-5 TRBV27 - many
CSATGTGLNEKLFF TGCAGTGCTACCGGGACAGGCCTGAATGAAAAACTGTTTTTT TRBJ1-4 TRBV20-1 TRBD1 few
CASSLSRRAVTEAFF TGTGCCAGCAGCTTAAGCCGCAGGGCAGTCACTGAAGCTTTCTTT TRBJ1-1 TRBV11-1 - many
CASRTGTGEGEQYF TGTGCCAGCAGGACCGGGACAGGAGAGGGGGAGCAGTACTTC TRBJ2-7 TRBV12-3/TRBV12-4 TRBD1 few
CASSMGTATGELFF TGTGCCAGTAGTATGGGCACGGCCACCGGGGAGCTGTTTTTT TRBJ2-2 TRBV19 - -
CASSPRGQGTADTQYF TGCGCCAGCAGCCCCCGAGGGCAGGGGACCGCAGATACGCAGTATTTT TRBJ2-3 TRBV5-1 - few
CASSFRQGANEQFF TGCGCCAGCAGCTTTAGGCAGGGGGCGAATGAGCAGTTCTTC TRBJ2-1 TRBV5-1 TRBD1 -
CASSLGPSGTGEDNEQFF TGTGCCAGCAGCTTAGGTCCATCCGGGACAGGGGAGGACAATGAGCAGTTCTTC TRBJ2-1 TRBV7-9 TRBD1 many
CSASRPGGLAGSHSYNEQFF TGCAGTGCTAGTCGACCAGGGGGACTAGCGGGGTCCCACTCCTACAATGAGCAGTTCTTC TRBJ2-1 TRBV20-1 TRBD2 few
CASSLAARVRIQETQYF TGTGCCAGCAGTTTAGCGGCCAGGGTTCGAATCCAAGAGACCCAGTACTTC TRBJ2-5 TRBV12-3/TRBV12-4 - many
CASSQEGTGGIYEQYF TGTGCCAGCAGCCAAGAGGGGACAGGGGGAATCTACGAGCAGTACTTC TRBJ2-7 TRBV4-2 TRBD1 many
CASSHQAAGPTEAFF TGTGCCAGCAGTCATCAGGCCGCCGGACCCACTGAAGCTTTCTTT TRBJ1-1 TRBV14 - many
CASSQEDRGANTGELFF TGTGCCAGCAGCCAAGAGGACCGGGGGGCCAACACCGGGGAGCTGTTTTTT TRBJ2-2 TRBV3-1 - many
CASSEQGWDEQYF TGTGCCAGCAGCGAACAGGGTTGGGACGAGCAGTACTTC TRBJ2-7 TRBV9 - many
CASSQGTGGRNNEKLFF TGCGCCAGCAGCCAAGGGACAGGGGGCCGTAATAATGAAAAACTGTTTTTT TRBJ1-4 TRBV4-1 TRBD1 -
CASSQEVLGGNTGELFF TGTGCCAGCAGCCAAGAAGTTTTAGGAGGGAACACCGGGGAGCTGTTTTTT TRBJ2-2 TRBV4-2 - many
CASSWPGLSEQFF TGTGCCAGCAGTTGGCCGGGACTTAGTGAGCAGTTCTTC TRBJ2-1 TRBV27 - many
CASSQRAALSYNSPLHF TGTGCCAGCAGCCAGCGGGCGGCTCTCTCCTATAATTCACCCCTCCACTTT TRBJ1-6 TRBV4-2 - many
CASEGPGGFGTGELFF TGTGCCAGCGAGGGGCCAGGGGGCTTTGGCACCGGGGAGCTGTTTTTT TRBJ2-2 TRBV11-2 TRBD1 -
CASSFNKGAFF TGTGCCAGCAGTTTTAATAAAGGAGCTTTCTTT TRBJ1-1 TRBV12-3/TRBV12-4 - few
CATSDSQLAGGHNEQFF TGTGCCACCAGTGACAGCCAACTAGCGGGGGGCCACAATGAGCAGTTCTTC TRBJ2-1 TRBV24-1 TRBD2 many
CASTPGEGTYEQYF TGCGCCAGCACCCCAGGGGAGGGGACCTACGAGCAGTACTTC TRBJ2-7 TRBV10-2 - -
CASSITPSPTQPQHF TGTGCCAGTAGTATAACCCCGAGCCCTACTCAGCCCCAGCATTTT TRBJ1-5 TRBV19 - -
CSVWGSGGDEQYF TGCAGCGTGTGGGGGTCGGGAGGGGACGAGCAGTACTTC TRBJ2-7 TRBV29-1 TRBD2 -
CSARGQGGAEQYF TGCAGTGCTAGAGGACAGGGAGGTGCCGAGCAGTACTTC TRBJ2-7 TRBV20-1 - many
CSARPDRSGNTIYF TGCAGTGCTAGACCCGACAGATCTGGAAACACCATATATTTT TRBJ1-3 TRBV20-1 - few
CAISESKGVLAKNIQYF TGTGCCATCAGTGAGTCGAAAGGGGTCTTAGCCAAAAACATTCAGTACTTC TRBJ2-4 TRBV10-3 - many
CASSQVGQRNTGELFF TGTGCCAGCAGCCAAGTGGGGCAACGGAACACCGGGGAGCTGTTTTTT TRBJ2-2 TRBV3-1 - many
CSASRNEQFF TGCAGTGCTAGTAGGAATGAGCAGTTCTTC TRBJ2-1 TRBV20-1 - -
CASSFGLTQETQYF TGTGCCAGCAGTTTCGGACTTACCCAGGAGACCCAGTACTTC TRBJ2-5 TRBV6-5 - many
CASSFSPGSGGELFF TGTGCCAGCAGCTTCTCACCAGGGAGCGGCGGGGAGCTGTTTTTT TRBJ2-2 TRBV7-6 - many
CASAGRGTQYF TGTGCCAGCGCGGGTCGGGGGACGCAGTATTTT TRBJ2-3 TRBV7-6 - few
CASSPGLLEQYF TGTGCCAGCTCACCAGGGCTTTTAGAGCAGTACTTC TRBJ2-7 TRBV18 - few
CASSLYTDTDTQYF TGTGCCAGCAGCTTATACACGGATACAGATACGCAGTATTTT TRBJ2-3 TRBV7-9 - -
CASSQVGAGVVRDEQYF TGTGCCAGCAGCCAAGTGGGGGCGGGGGTCGTCAGGGACGAGCAGTACTTC TRBJ2-7 TRBV3-1 - -
CASSPGTGERAYEQYF TGCGCCAGCAGCCCGGGTACGGGGGAAAGGGCCTACGAGCAGTACTTC TRBJ2-7 TRBV5-1 - many
CASSSVTGGHEQYF TGTGCCAGCAGCTCGGTGACAGGGGGCCACGAGCAGTACTTC TRBJ2-7 TRBV7-6 TRBD1 many
CSAGYTEAFF TGCAGTGCAGGGTACACTGAAGCTTTCTTT TRBJ1-1 TRBV20-1 - many
CASSEAGGQETQYF TGTGCCAGCAGTGAAGCGGGGGGGCAAGAGACCCAGTACTTC TRBJ2-5 TRBV6-1 TRBD2 many